This T cell receptor (beta chain) is from a study of beta chain features in type 1 diabetes. Of the isolated RNA, all was reverse transcribed, and so the sequenced material was expressed TCRB transcripts. Here immunoSEQ multiplex PCR was the method, and the copy in TCRdb shows in-frame clones only, minus some. The repertoire has 300,000 to 400,000 clones, approximately 15% of them found once; the top ten carry 0.015%. This clone showed up just a few times. No antigen is known for it. By way of CD45RO/CCR7/CD25/CD127/CD95/CD27, the CD4+ regulatory, stem cell-like memory, central memory and naive cells were sorted. The trim removed 0 bases at V and 6 bases at J, leaving 9 bases unmatched. Germline loops: CDR1 SGDLS, CDR2 YYNGEE. This CDR3 is 15 amino acids long. Study outcomes and limitations: Significant though moderate, a shortening of TCRB CDR3s appeared in all four CD4+ subsets of Type 1 diabetes patients.

The sample comprised naive CD4+ T cells from blood. This TCR was recovered from a woman in her late teens or twenties with type 1 diabetes. The rearrangement links TRBV9 to TRBJ2-7; TRBD1 agrees at 7 bases. The CDR3 coding sequence is TGTGCCAGCAGCGTAGAAGGGGCACAGGGGAGCGAGCAGTACTTC. This translates into CASSVEGAQGSEQYF.